A selection of T cell receptor beta chains follows, all from one sample in a study of vaccination and CD4 T cells after COVID-19. These receptors lack a known antigen. TCRdb passed the PCR reads through MiXCR, listing each CDR3 protein once. The data show about 9,000 distinct CDR3 sequences, nearly 50% seen once. The sequencing input was CD4+ T cells from blood, cultured in vitro. These receptors were taken from a human donor who had recovered from COVID-19. Both conserved end residues are part of each CDR3. The order of the fields is D gene, V gene, clone size, J gene, CDR3 DNA, CDR3 protein. D genes are given only for firm matches. Clone size appears in some rows only: once, few, many, or a class for an expanded clone.

d_gene: TRBD1
v_gene: TRBV6-1
abundance: NA
j_gene: TRBJ1-5
CDR3nt: TGTGCCAGCTACCGGGACAGGGTTAGCAATCAGCCCCAGCATTTT
CDR3aa: CASYRDRVSNQPQHF

d_gene: NA
v_gene: TRBV6-1
abundance: NA
j_gene: TRBJ2-1
CDR3nt: TGTGCCAGCAGTGAAGGGAGGACCTACAATGAGCAGTTCTTC
CDR3aa: CASSEGRTYNEQFF

d_gene: TRBD1
v_gene: TRBV6-1
abundance: few
j_gene: TRBJ2-4
CDR3nt: TGTGCCAGCAGAAGGACAGGGTTGAGCATTCAGTACTTC
CDR3aa: CASRRTGLSIQYF

d_gene: NA
v_gene: TRBV12-3/TRBV12-4
abundance: few
j_gene: TRBJ1-1
CDR3nt: TGTGCCAGCAGTTATTACCCCCAGAACACTGAAGCTTTCTTT
CDR3aa: CASSYYPQNTEAFF

d_gene: NA
v_gene: TRBV12-3/TRBV12-4
abundance: NA
j_gene: TRBJ2-2
CDR3nt: TGTGCCAGCAGCTTCGGACGGACTTCGAACACCGGGGAGCTGTTTTTT
CDR3aa: CASSFGRTSNTGELFF

d_gene: NA
v_gene: TRBV7-2
abundance: NA
j_gene: TRBJ1-1
CDR3nt: TGTGCCAGCAGCTTAACGTGGAACACCGAAGCTTTCTTT
CDR3aa: CASSLTWNTEAFF

d_gene: TRBD1
v_gene: TRBV6-2/TRBV6-3
abundance: NA
j_gene: TRBJ2-7
CDR3nt: TGTGCCAGCAGTGCGCGACAGGGGGGGTCCTACGAGCAGTACTTC
CDR3aa: CASSARQGGSYEQYF

d_gene: NA
v_gene: TRBV20-1
abundance: NA
j_gene: TRBJ2-4
CDR3nt: TGCAGTGCCGTCCAAGGCTCACGGAACATTCAGTACTTC
CDR3aa: CSAVQGSRNIQYF

d_gene: TRBD2
v_gene: TRBV20-1
abundance: few
j_gene: TRBJ2-3
CDR3nt: TGCAGTGCTCGATCGACTAGCGGGAGAGCGGATACGCAGTATTTT
CDR3aa: CSARSTSGRADTQYF

d_gene: TRBD1
v_gene: TRBV6-1
abundance: few
j_gene: TRBJ1-1
CDR3nt: TGTGCCAGCAGTGATACAGGGGGCCTGAACACTGAAGCTTTCTTT
CDR3aa: CASSDTGGLNTEAFF

d_gene: NA
v_gene: TRBV15
abundance: NA
j_gene: TRBJ2-5
CDR3nt: TGTGCCACCAGCACATGGGTTTGGGGCGCCGAAGAGACCCAGTACTTC
CDR3aa: CATSTWVWGAEETQYF

d_gene: TRBD2
v_gene: TRBV7-6
abundance: NA
j_gene: TRBJ2-2
CDR3nt: TGTGCCAGCAGCTTAAGTGTCGCTAGCGGGAAAACCGGGGAGCTGTTTTTT
CDR3aa: CASSLSVASGKTGELFF

d_gene: TRBD1
v_gene: TRBV12-3/TRBV12-4
abundance: NA
j_gene: TRBJ1-1
CDR3nt: TGTGCCAGCAGCCGACGCGCTTGGGGGCAGGGGGCCGGCACTGAAGCTTTCTTT
CDR3aa: CASSRRAWGQGAGTEAFF

d_gene: NA
v_gene: TRBV6-1
abundance: few
j_gene: TRBJ1-6
CDR3nt: TGTGCCAGCAGGGACAACAATTCACCCCTCCACTTT
CDR3aa: CASRDNNSPLHF

d_gene: TRBD2
v_gene: TRBV30
abundance: NA
j_gene: TRBJ2-7
CDR3nt: TGTGCCTGGAGTCCAGGGACTAGCGGGAGTTTTTCCTACGAGCAGTACTTC
CDR3aa: CAWSPGTSGSFSYEQYF

d_gene: TRBD2
v_gene: TRBV24-1
abundance: few
j_gene: TRBJ2-7
CDR3nt: TGTGCCACCAGTGAGGGAGGGAAGAACGAGCAGTACTTC
CDR3aa: CATSEGGKNEQYF

d_gene: TRBD2
v_gene: TRBV20-1
abundance: few
j_gene: TRBJ2-7
CDR3nt: TGCAGTGCTAGGGGTAGCGGGGGGCTCACCTACGAGCAGTACTTC
CDR3aa: CSARGSGGLTYEQYF

d_gene: NA
v_gene: TRBV5-1
abundance: NA
j_gene: TRBJ2-7
CDR3nt: TGCGCCAGCAGCTTGGATGGGGGCCTAACCTACGAGCAGTACTTC
CDR3aa: CASSLDGGLTYEQYF

d_gene: NA
v_gene: TRBV5-5
abundance: few
j_gene: TRBJ2-7
CDR3nt: TGTGCCAGCAGCTCAAACTGGGGGCTCAGCCCCTACGAGCAGTACTTC
CDR3aa: CASSSNWGLSPYEQYF

d_gene: TRBD1
v_gene: TRBV11-2
abundance: NA
j_gene: TRBJ1-1
CDR3nt: TGTGCCAGCAGACCCCCGGACAGGGAGACGACTGAAGCTTTCTTT
CDR3aa: CASRPPDRETTEAFF

d_gene: NA
v_gene: TRBV24-1
abundance: NA
j_gene: TRBJ2-3
CDR3nt: TGTGCCACCAGTGTCCGGGTAGGGGGTACGCAGTATTTT
CDR3aa: CATSVRVGGTQYF

d_gene: NA
v_gene: TRBV19
abundance: NA
j_gene: TRBJ1-5
CDR3nt: TGTGCCAGTAGTATAATGTTAGGAGGCTTAGATAGCAATCAGCCCCAGCATTTT
CDR3aa: CASSIMLGGLDSNQPQHF

d_gene: NA
v_gene: TRBV19
abundance: medium-sized
j_gene: TRBJ2-3
CDR3nt: TGTGCCAGTAGGTTGACCGGGCCTAGCACAGATACGCAGTATTTT
CDR3aa: CASRLTGPSTDTQYF

d_gene: NA
v_gene: TRBV7-9
abundance: NA
j_gene: TRBJ2-3
CDR3nt: TGTGCCAGCAGCCTTAGTACACATACGCAGTATTTT
CDR3aa: CASSLSTHTQYF

d_gene: TRBD1
v_gene: TRBV30
abundance: NA
j_gene: TRBJ2-6
CDR3nt: TGTGCCTGGAGTAGGGGGCCTGGGGCCAACGTCCTGACTTTC
CDR3aa: CAWSRGPGANVLTF

d_gene: NA
v_gene: TRBV20-1
abundance: large
j_gene: TRBJ1-1
CDR3nt: TGCAGTGCTACTACAGGGATATCTGAAGCTTTCTTT
CDR3aa: CSATTGISEAFF

d_gene: TRBD1
v_gene: TRBV12-3/TRBV12-4
abundance: NA
j_gene: TRBJ2-1
CDR3nt: TGTGCCAGCACCATGGGACAGAACAATGAGCAGTTCTTC
CDR3aa: CASTMGQNNEQFF

d_gene: NA
v_gene: TRBV6-1
abundance: NA
j_gene: TRBJ1-3
CDR3nt: TGTGCCAGCAGGACAGGTGTGTCTGGAAACACCATATATTTT
CDR3aa: CASRTGVSGNTIYF

d_gene: TRBD1
v_gene: TRBV19
abundance: NA
j_gene: TRBJ1-2
CDR3nt: TGTGTCAGTAGGAGGGGACAGAACCGCTATGGCTACACCTTC
CDR3aa: CVSRRGQNRYGYTF

d_gene: TRBD2
v_gene: TRBV10-1
abundance: NA
j_gene: TRBJ2-1
CDR3nt: TGCGCCAGCAGTGAGCGGGCTAGCGGGATCTACAATGAGCAGTTCTTC
CDR3aa: CASSERASGIYNEQFF

d_gene: TRBD1
v_gene: TRBV18
abundance: NA
j_gene: TRBJ1-2
CDR3nt: TGTGCCAGCTCACAGGGGGCCTATGGCTACACCTTC
CDR3aa: CASSQGAYGYTF

d_gene: NA
v_gene: TRBV5-7
abundance: NA
j_gene: TRBJ2-7
CDR3nt: TGTGCCAGCAGCTGGAACGGTACAGGGATGCGCAGATGCGAGCAGTACTTC
CDR3aa: CASSWNGTGMRRCEQYF

d_gene: TRBD1
v_gene: TRBV20-1
abundance: few
j_gene: TRBJ2-5
CDR3nt: TGCAGTGCTAGCCGGGTGGGACAGGGGGAAGAGACCCAGTACTTC
CDR3aa: CSASRVGQGEETQYF

d_gene: NA
v_gene: TRBV15
abundance: few
j_gene: TRBJ2-3
CDR3nt: TGTGCCACCAGCGGTTTGGGGATTCGCACAGATACGCAGTATTTT
CDR3aa: CATSGLGIRTDTQYF

d_gene: TRBD1
v_gene: TRBV7-2
abundance: NA
j_gene: TRBJ1-6
CDR3nt: TGTGCCAGCAGCTCCCCCAAGACAGGGGTGAATTCACCCCTCCACTTT
CDR3aa: CASSSPKTGVNSPLHF

d_gene: NA
v_gene: TRBV10-3
abundance: medium-sized
j_gene: TRBJ2-5
CDR3nt: TGTGCCATCAGTGAGTCGGTGAAGACCGGGGAGACCCAGTACTTC
CDR3aa: CAISESVKTGETQYF